This entry is about one T cell receptor beta chain. The germline gives CDR1 SGHTA, CDR2 FQGTGA. Trimming shortened V by 4 bases and J by 0 bases, and 9 bases separated the two germline ends. This CDR3 region has 14 residues. The assay was immunoSEQ multiplex PCR, and TCRdb's table has in-frame clones only and misses some. The sample includes 80,000 to 100,000 clones, over 75% of them seen just once. The data originate from a study of blood T cell repertoires in COVID-19. Material for sequencing was peripheral blood. The chain has TRBV7-3 and TRBJ2-5, with D tentatively TRBD1 (6 bases). The TCR sequence derives from a man between 60 and 75 years old with acute or convalescent COVID-19. CDR3 amino acids: CASSSTGHQETQYF. The CDR3 coding sequence is TGTGCCAGCAGCTCGACAGGTCACCAAGAGACCCAGTACTTC.